The 29 T cell receptor beta chains below all came from one sample that was sequenced in a study of Graves' ophthalmopathy and Graves' hyperthyroidism. Amplifying from RNA transcripts, the study obtained TCR beta CDR3 regions. The workflow started with a first-round RT-PCR run with HTBI primers and then moved on to a second-round multiplex PCR. TCRdb re-derived calls from the multiplex PCR reads in MiXCR, one entry per CDR3 protein. This sample has about 620,000 distinct CDR3 sequences, with approximately 21% found just once. The specimen sequenced was peripheral blood. The receptor source for this set is a woman between 18 and 29 years old with stable Graves' hyperthyroidism. Some clones in this sample may be carry-over from other donors' samples.

As concerns this clonotype: One junction end disagrees with the germline gene, perhaps due to a read error. The chain uses TRBV7-3 and TRBJ1-2; D is uncertain. Germline V lookup: CDR1 SGHTA, CDR2 FQGTGA. The CDR3 loop spans 15 amino acids. CDR3 sequence (DNA): TGTGCCAGCAGCCCTATGTGGGGAGCTGACTATGGCTTCACCTTC. Its translation: CASSPMWGADYGFTF.

Only a few counts were recorded for this clonotype. The gene calls are TRBV12-3 or TRBV12-4 and TRBJ2-7; no reliable D call. Trimming left V 3 bases short and J 6 bases short, with 12 bases between. This CDR3 spans 13 amino acids. The CDR3 DNA reads as TGTGCCAGCAGTTTTAAATGGGATAGCGAGCAGTACTTC. It specifies CASSFKWDSEQYF.

This clonotype occurred many times. The chain is built from TRBV3-1 and TRBJ1-3, with unresolved D. The V end was cut by 4 bases, the J end by 7 bases, with 17 bases between. Germline V gene data show CDR1 as LGHDT and CDR2 as YNNKEL (reference sequence). The CDR3 consists of 15 residues. Here the CDR3 reads CASSRTRTAGNTIYF. CDR3 DNA sequence: TGTGCCAGCAGCCGGACCCGAACCGCCGGGAACACCATATATTTT.

The chain uses TRBV7-8 and TRBJ1-2, with D uncertain. Trimming cost V 1 base and J 6 bases, with 9 bases left between them. The germline V gene encodes CDR1 SGHVS and CDR2 FQNEAQ. The CDR3 contains 13 residues. CDR3 region: CASSLVRTHGYTF. DNA of the CDR3: TGTGCCAGCAGCTTAGTACGGACGCATGGCTACACCTTC.

This clonotype was seen many times. Here the CDR3 reads CASSPAAHGYTF. The CDR3 coding sequence is TGTGCCAGCAGCCCAGCCGCGCACGGCTACACCTTC. The J gene is TRBJ1-2, the V gene TRBV9, with D unclear. V was cut by 4 bases and J by 8 bases, with 12 bases left in between. The CDR3 has 12 residues. Germline assignment: CDR1 SGDLS and CDR2 YYNGEE.

This clonotype was recorded many times. The chain has TRBV6-1 and TRBJ1-2, with 7 bases lining up with TRBD1. Germline CDR1 is MNHNS and CDR2 is SASEGT. The CDR3 totals 13 residues. V was clipped by 6 bases and J by 8 bases; unmatched bases: 9. The CDR3 is CASRPGTALGYTF. CDR3 coding DNA: TGTGCCAGCAGACCCGGGACAGCCCTAGGCTACACCTTC.

This clonotype showed up many times. Written as DNA, the CDR3 is TGTGCCAGCATTCAAGGTCGGGGTAGAGAGACCCAGTACTTC. Translating it yields CASIQGRGRETQYF. V and J are TRBV28 and TRBJ2-5; TRBD2 is a possible D gene (5 bases). This CDR3 region has 14 residues. Looked up from germline, CDR1 is MDHEN and CDR2 is SYDVKM. Trimming pared 7 bases from V and 4 bases from J, leaving 16 bases between.

This clonotype was found many times. V gene TRBV7-8 combines with J gene TRBJ1-2; tentative D call: TRBD1 (6 bases). There are 14 residues in the CDR3. V dropped 4 bases and J dropped 8 bases, with 17 bases sitting between them. From germline, CDR1 is SGHVS and CDR2 FQNEAQ. CDR3 sequence: CASSSFPGAQGYTF. CDR3 DNA: TGTGCCAGCAGCTCATTTCCGGGGGCCCAAGGCTACACCTTC.

The chain has TRBV6-5 and TRBJ1-6; a weak D match, TRBD1 (5 bases). CDR3 length equals 14 residues. V lost 4 bases and J 10 bases, leaving 14 bases between the germline ends. The germline V gene has CDR1 MNHEY and CDR2 SVGAGI. The CDR3 protein is CASSWGSGYSPLHF. Written as DNA, the CDR3 is TGTGCCAGCAGTTGGGGGAGCGGCTACTCACCCCTCCACTTT.

This clonotype appeared many times. This chain uses TRBV11-3 with TRBJ2-7; possibly TRBD1 for D (7 bases). Germline V gives CDR1 SGHNT, CDR2 YENEEA. V shed 6 bases and J shed 6 bases, with 15 bases lying between them. This CDR3 is built from 13 residues. The CDR3 nucleotides are TGTGCCAGCAGTTCCAACAGGGGAGGCGAGCAGTACTTC. It yields the protein CASSSNRGGEQYF.

This sequence joins TRBV6-5 and TRBJ2-5; 8 bases are shared with TRBD1. The germline CDR1 and CDR2 sequences are MNHEY and SVGAGI. V was pared by 2 bases and J by 5 bases, with 10 bases of the junction left unmatched. This CDR3 region has 16 residues. This CDR3 reads CASSYDQGAPRETQYF. The CDR3 DNA follows: TGTGCCAGCAGTTACGACCAGGGGGCCCCAAGGGAGACCCAGTACTTC.

The genes are TRBV30 and TRBJ2-5, with 7 positions matching TRBD2. V lost 0 bases, J lost 5 bases, and 3 bases stayed unmatched. There are 13 residues in the CDR3. CDR1 is GTSNPN and CDR2 is SVGIG in the germline V gene (reference sequence). CDR3 DNA: TGTGCCTGGAGTGTAACGCGGGAGGAGACCCAGTACTTC. Translated: CAWSVTREETQYF.

This clonotype was found many times. The rearrangement uses TRBV6-2 or TRBV6-3 and TRBJ2-2; the D gene is possibly TRBD1 (5 bases). Germline-derived CDR1 and CDR2 are MNHEY and SVGEGT. CDR3 length: 16 residues. V gave up 6 bases and J gave up 3 bases, with 17 bases separating them. CDR3 amino acids: CASRITGEWYTGELFF. Written as DNA, the CDR3 is TGTGCCAGCAGGATAACAGGAGAATGGTACACCGGGGAGCTGTTTTTT.

This chain connects TRBV28 to TRBJ1-2; TRBD1 matches at 8 bases. V lost 7 bases and J lost 3; bases outside the gene matches: 13. The CDR3 is 16 amino acids. Germline CDR1 reads MDHEN; CDR2 reads SYDVKM. This chain's CDR3 is CASISVPGGDDYGYTF. CDR3 nucleotides: TGTGCCAGCATTTCAGTCCCAGGGGGCGACGACTATGGCTACACCTTC.

This clonotype was seen at least ten times. The chain is built from TRBV13 and TRBJ2-7; 7 bases line up with TRBD2. V lost 3 bases and J lost 3; bases outside the gene matches: 5. Germline V CDR1 and CDR2: PRHDT, FYEKMQ (reference sequence). The CDR3 contains 14 residues. The DNA of the CDR3 is TGTGCCAGCAGCTTCCCTGGGGGGGTCTACGAGCAGTACTTC. It yields the protein CASSFPGGVYEQYF.

This clonotype has just a few counts. The rearrangement uses TRBV7-9 and TRBJ2-5; perhaps TRBD1 as D (6 bases). The CDR3 runs 15 residues. Per the germline V gene, CDR1 is SEHNR and CDR2 is FQNEAQ (reference sequence). The ends were cut back, 0 bases at V and 5 bases at J, with 13 bases in the middle. CDR3 amino acids: CASSLATGKGETQYF. CDR3 nucleotides: TGTGCCAGCAGCTTAGCTACAGGGAAGGGGGAGACCCAGTACTTC.

The chain recombines TRBV6-2 or TRBV6-3 with TRBJ1-1; D gene ambiguous. V lost 5 bases to trimming and J lost 7 bases, with 14 bases between them. Germline CDR1 MNHEY, CDR2 SVGEGT. This CDR3 has 13 amino acids. CDR3 amino acids: CASSDRDPIEAFF. The CDR3 nucleotides read TGTGCCAGCAGTGACCGCGATCCCATTGAAGCTTTCTTT.

Notes on this clonotype: Possible read error: a much larger clone is one base away. The V call is TRBV7-8, the J call TRBJ2-7; no firm D call. Germline V gives CDR1 SGHVS, CDR2 FQNEAQ. Between the trimmed V and J ends, which lost 3 bases and 0 bases, there was a span of 12 bases. The CDR3 extends over 15 amino acids. DNA of the CDR3: TGTGCCAGCAGCTTGACGGCAGCTAACTCCTACGAGCAGTACGTC. Translating it yields CASSLTAANSYEQYV.

Turning to this clonotype: A much bigger clone sits one base away, suggesting this may be a read error. The CDR3 DNA is TGTGTCAGCGGGACAGGGGTTGGATATGGCTACACCTTC. Protein product: CVSGTGVGYGYTF. V and J are TRBV2 and TRBJ1-2; the match to TRBD1 covers 10 bases. Germline CDR1 SNHLY, CDR2 FYNNEI. The CDR3 spans 13 residues.

Points on this clonotype: At one end the junction does not follow the germline gene, possibly because of a read error. The genes are TRBV12-3 or TRBV12-4 and TRBJ2-7, with TRBD1 matching 11 bases. The CDR3 covers 14 residues. This CDR3 is CASSPGQGAYEQCF. The DNA of the CDR3 is TGTGCCAGCAGCCCAGGACAGGGGGCCTACGAGCAGTGCTTC.

V gene TRBV12-3 or TRBV12-4 combines with J gene TRBJ1-6; weak D call: TRBD1 (5 bases). V dropped 3 bases and J dropped 10 bases, with 10 bases sitting between them. CDR3 size: 13 residues. CDR3 in DNA: TGTGCCAGCAGTTTGACAGAATTCTCACCCCTCCACTTT. Protein: CASSLTEFSPLHF.

In this sample, this clonotype turned up a few times. The junction differs from germline at one of its ends, possibly a read error. This chain joins TRBV2 and TRBJ2-5, with D possibly matching TRBD1 (6 bases). This CDR3 comprises 13 residues. The V gene's germline CDR1 is SNHLY and CDR2 FYNNEI. CDR3: CATSEDSFGTQYF. Here the CDR3 DNA reads TGTGCCACCAGTGAGGACAGTTTTGGGACCCAGTACTTC.

This clonotype was seen repeatedly, ten times or more. V gene TRBV2 combines with J gene TRBJ1-2; D ambiguous. Germline CDR1 and CDR2: SNHLY and FYNNEI. This CDR3 is built from 12 residues. Trimming removed 3 bases at V and 4 bases at J, with 6 bases between. This CDR3 reads CASSDRPYGYTF. CDR3 nucleotide sequence: TGTGCCAGCAGTGACCGACCCTATGGCTACACCTTC.

J is TRBJ1-5 and V is TRBV20-1; no reliable D call. The length of the CDR3 is 11 residues. V shed 6 bases and J shed 5 bases, with 8 bases lying between them. Germline values: CDR1 DFQATT, CDR2 SNEGSKA (reference sequence). The CDR3 here is CSASQDQPQHF. CDR3 nucleotide sequence: TGCAGTGCCTCGCAGGATCAGCCCCAGCATTTT.

There are many counts of this clonotype. J is TRBJ1-1 and V is TRBV6-2 or TRBV6-3, with unresolved D. The germline V gene encodes CDR1 MNHEY and CDR2 SVGEGT. CDR3 length equals 14 residues. The V end lost 2 bases, the J end lost 5 bases, and 12 bases lay between the germline ends. DNA for the CDR3: TGTGCCAGCAGTTACCCCCAGGTTGGGACTGAAGCTTTCTTT. This codes for CASSYPQVGTEAFF.

This chain joins TRBV20-1 and TRBJ1-3; the D is unclear. V was trimmed by 7 bases and J by 3 bases, leaving 16 bases between them. CDR3 size: 14 residues. Germline lookup yields CDR1 DFQATT and CDR2 SNEGSKA (reference sequence). The CDR3 spells CSVTTLGYGNTIYF. CDR3 nucleotide sequence: TGCAGTGTAACGACCTTGGGCTATGGAAACACCATATATTTT.

This clonotype was detected ten times or more. The chain recombines TRBV7-2 with TRBJ1-2, with D possibly TRBD1 on 6 matching bases. The CDR3 loop spans 13 amino acids. Germline CDR1 is SGHTA and CDR2 is FQGNSA. Trimming shortened V by 4 bases and J by 5 bases, and 11 bases separated the two germline ends. The CDR3 here is CASSSDRLYGYTF. The CDR3 nucleotides read TGTGCCAGCAGCTCCGACAGGCTATATGGCTACACCTTC. The variable domain in full, completed from reference TRBV7-2 and TRBJ1-2, reads GAGVSQSPSNKVTEKGKDVELRCDPISGHTALYWYRQSLGQGLEFLIYFQGNSAPDKSGLPSDRFSAERTGGSVSTLTIQRTQQEDSAVYLCASSSDRLYGYTFGSGTRLTVV.

In its sample, this clonotype was seen many times. The V and J genes are TRBV30 and TRBJ1-1; D not certain. There are 14 residues in the CDR3. V lost 3 bases, J lost 1 base, and 12 bases lay in between. The V gene's germline CDR1 is GTSNPN and CDR2 SVGIG (reference sequence). This CDR3 is CAWSEDRGNTEAFF. DNA of the CDR3: TGTGCCTGGAGCGAGGATCGGGGGAACACTGAAGCTTTCTTT.

In its sample, this clonotype was seen many times. The junction departs from the called germline gene at one end, perhaps through a read error. This chain links TRBV29-1 with TRBJ2-7; 10 bases fit TRBD1. The V gene's germline CDR1 is SQVTM and CDR2 ANQGSEA. This CDR3 is built from 11 residues. The CDR3 spells CSVTTGGEEGF. CDR3 nucleotides: TGCAGCGTTACGACAGGGGGCGAGGAAGGCTTC.